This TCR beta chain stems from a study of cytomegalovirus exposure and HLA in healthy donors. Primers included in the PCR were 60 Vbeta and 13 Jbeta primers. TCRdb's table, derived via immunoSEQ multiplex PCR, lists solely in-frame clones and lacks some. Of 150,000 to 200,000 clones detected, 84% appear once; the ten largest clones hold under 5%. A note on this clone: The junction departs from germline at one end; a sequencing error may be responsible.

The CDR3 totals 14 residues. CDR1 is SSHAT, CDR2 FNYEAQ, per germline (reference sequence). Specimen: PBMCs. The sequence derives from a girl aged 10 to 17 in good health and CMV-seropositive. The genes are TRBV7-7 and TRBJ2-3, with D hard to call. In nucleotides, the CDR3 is TGTGCTAGCAGCCTTACACCTGCCACAGATACGCAGTATTTT. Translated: CASSLTPATDTQYF.